The 2 T cell receptor beta chains below were found in one sample sequenced in a study of PD-1 blockade in classical Hodgkin lymphoma. Stated time point: cycle 4 day 1 (C4D1), after five to seven weeks of nivolumab. Every patient relapsed after autologous stem cell transplantation, and brentuximab vedotin exposure varied. The study purified CD4+ T cells from thawed PBMCs using magnetic negative selection. Using immunoSEQ multiplex PCR, the repertoire was profiled, and TCRdb retains in-frame clones only, with some absent. Seen here are about 17,000 clones, 65% to 85% observed once, and the top ten hold around 1.9%. The material sequenced was CD4+ T cells from blood, taken before the fourth cycle of nivolumab. The receptors were gathered from a human donor with classical Hodgkin lymphoma.

The chain combines TRBV15 with TRBJ2-3, with D perhaps being TRBD1 or TRBD2 (6 bases each). The V end lost 4 bases, the J end lost 1 base, and 12 bases lay between the germline ends. Germline V gives CDR1 LNHNV, CDR2 YYDKDF (reference sequence). This CDR3 has 15 residues. This CDR3 is CATSIRGGGTDTQYF. The CDR3 DNA reads TGTGCCACCAGCATCAGGGGAGGTGGCACAGATACGCAGTATTTT.

The chain employs TRBV28 and TRBJ1-1; D is unclear. Per germline, CDR1 MDHEN and CDR2 SYDVKM. CDR3 size: 8 residues. V was trimmed by 10 bases and J by 11 bases, leaving 8 bases between them. CDR3 in DNA: TGTGCCACCGACGGGGCTTTCTTT. Translated, it gives CATDGAFF.